A selection of T cell receptor beta chains follows, all from one sample in a study of breast tumors, draining lymph nodes, adjacent tissues. TCRdb passed the multiplex PCR reads through MiXCR, listing each CDR3 protein once. The sample lists 290,000 or so distinct CDR3 sequences; around 30% were seen once. Sequencing was done on a sample of axillary lymph node tissue. The receptors here all came from a female donor with breast cancer. Some clones in this sample may be carry-over from other donors' samples. Each CDR3 is given with its conserved first and last residue. The D gene is left open where the match is weak. Not every row has a clone size; where given, it reads once, few, many or a size class.

j_gene	abundance	d_gene	v_gene	CDR3aa	CDR3nt
TRBJ1-6	NA	NA	TRBV10-1	CAIKRGQEDSPLHF	TGTGCCATCAAGAGGGGCCAGGAGGATTCACCCCTCCACTTT
TRBJ2-3	few	TRBD2	TRBV6-6	CASSYFGTSGGGTDTQYF	TGTGCCAGCAGTTACTTCGGGACTAGCGGGGGCGGTACAGATACGCAGTATTTT
TRBJ1-5	many	NA	TRBV6-5	CASSSLLRGVIQPQHF	TGTGCCAGCAGCTCGCTTCTCCGGGGAGTCATCCAGCCCCAGCATTTT
TRBJ1-6	many	NA	TRBV20-1	CSARAPGSSPIHF	TGCAGTGCTAGAGCGCCAGGGTCTTCACCCATCCACTTT
TRBJ2-3	NA	NA	TRBV6-5	CASSYNRETDTQYF	TGTGCCAGCAGTTACAACAGGGAGACAGATACGCAGTATTTT
TRBJ2-5	many	TRBD2	TRBV20-1	CSALLAGQETQYF	TGCAGTGCCCTTCTAGCGGGGCAAGAGACCCAGTACTTC
TRBJ2-3	NA	TRBD2	TRBV6-1	CASSLGRTSGSSTDTQYF	TGTGCCAGCAGTCTGGGCAGGACCAGCGGGAGTAGCACAGATACGCAGTATTTT
TRBJ2-1	many	TRBD2	TRBV29-1	CSVELAFYNEQFF	TGCAGCGTAGAACTAGCGTTCTACAATGAGCAGTTCTTC
TRBJ2-7	many	TRBD2	TRBV5-1	CASQGLAGVGVDEQYF	TGCGCCAGCCAGGGACTAGCGGGAGTCGGGGTGGACGAGCAGTACTTC
TRBJ2-1	many	TRBD2	TRBV29-1	CSVPGGGLGHNEQFF	TGCAGCGTGCCTGGGGGGGGACTAGGACACAATGAGCAGTTCTTC
TRBJ2-1	NA	TRBD2	TRBV18	CASSPPGTSGKNEQFF	TGTGCCAGCTCACCACCCGGGACTAGCGGGAAGAATGAGCAGTTCTTC
TRBJ1-6	few	NA	TRBV14	CASSQGGNNSPLHF	TGTGCCAGCAGCCAAGGGGGAAATAATTCACCCCTCCACTTT
TRBJ2-7	NA	TRBD1	TRBV5-1	CASRHYRGNEQYF	TGCGCCAGCAGACACTACAGGGGCAACGAGCAGTACTTC
TRBJ2-7	many	NA	TRBV20-1	CSARALQGTGAYEQYF	TGCAGTGCTAGAGCCCTACAGGGAACTGGGGCCTACGAGCAGTACTTC
TRBJ1-2	many	NA	TRBV7-2	CASSFSDRSNYGYTF	TGTGCCAGCAGTTTTTCGGACAGATCTAACTATGGCTACACCTTC
TRBJ1-2	NA	NA	TRBV28	CASSAPGALYGYTF	TGTGCCAGCAGTGCCCCGGGGGCTCTCTATGGCTACACCTTC
TRBJ2-4	NA	TRBD2	TRBV12-3/TRBV12-4	CASSELAGGSKDIQYF	TGTGCCAGCAGTGAACTAGCGGGAGGTTCTAAGGACATTCAGTACTTC
TRBJ1-6	NA	NA	TRBV15	CATKLCSYNSPLHF	TGTGCCACCAAGCTGTGCTCCTATAATTCACCCCTCCACTTT
TRBJ2-1	many	NA	TRBV15	CATSRDLGGEQFF	TGTGCCACCAGCAGAGATCTAGGCGGTGAGCAGTTCTTC
TRBJ1-5	many	TRBD1	TRBV6-4	CASSDRVRQPQHF	TGTGCCAGCAGCGACAGGGTGCGGCAGCCCCAGCATTTT
TRBJ2-7	many	NA	TRBV5-6	CASSMDKQSYEQYF	TGTGCCAGCAGCATGGACAAGCAGTCCTACGAGCAGTACTTC
TRBJ2-2	few	TRBD2	TRBV27	CASSLSAGGLGELFF	TGTGCCAGCAGTTTATCGGCGGGAGGGCTCGGGGAGCTGTTTTTT
TRBJ1-3	many	NA	TRBV11-3	CASSLRPPGVTGNTIYF	TGTGCCAGCAGCTTAAGGCCCCCGGGTGTAACTGGAAACACCATATATTTT
TRBJ1-5	many	NA	TRBV30	CAWSQGPNQPQHF	TGTGCCTGGAGTCAGGGGCCCAATCAGCCCCAGCATTTT
TRBJ1-6	many	NA	TRBV6-6	CATRFKGSNSPLHF	TGTGCCACACGATTCAAGGGTTCCAATTCACCCCTCCACTTT
TRBJ2-5	NA	TRBD2	TRBV20-1	CSARVDREGTQYF	TGCAGTGCTAGAGTAGACCGGGAGGGGACCCAGTACTTC
TRBJ1-4	many	TRBD1	TRBV19	CASSLQGAQGEKLFF	TGTGCCAGTAGTCTTCAGGGGGCGCAAGGAGAAAAACTGTTTTTT
TRBJ2-7	many	NA	TRBV20-1	CSASFDYEQYF	TGCAGTGCTAGTTTTGACTACGAGCAGTACTTC
TRBJ2-1	few	NA	TRBV6-1	CASWARVHYNEQFF	TGTGCCAGCTGGGCTAGGGTCCACTACAATGAGCAGTTCTTC